This T cell receptor beta chain was captured by sequencing in a study of T cell responses to AZD1222 COVID-19 vaccine. Findings and caveats of the study: Among spike-specific TCRs, nearly half reportedly target unmutated variant regions.

Second-dose schedules of about 4 or about 12 weeks were combined. Germline V lookup: CDR1 WNHNN, CDR2 SYGVQD (reference sequence). Deletions cut 4 bases from V and 0 bases from J, with 8 bases between. The CDR3 runs 14 residues. As to this clone: Its antigen is not known.

Generated by immunoSEQ multiplex PCR, the TCRdb table keeps only in-frame clones and is missing some. The table has some 96,000 clones, 85% to 90% seen once; the top ten hold about 17%. Sequencing was performed on peripheral blood, taken 28 days after the second AZD1222 dose. This TCR was sampled from an adult who received the AZD1222 COVID-19 vaccine. This chain connects TRBV10-1 to TRBJ2-3, with unresolved D. The CDR3 is CASSGRVSTDTQYF. CDR3 nucleotides: TGCGCCAGCAGTGGAAGAGTTAGCACAGATACGCAGTATTTT.